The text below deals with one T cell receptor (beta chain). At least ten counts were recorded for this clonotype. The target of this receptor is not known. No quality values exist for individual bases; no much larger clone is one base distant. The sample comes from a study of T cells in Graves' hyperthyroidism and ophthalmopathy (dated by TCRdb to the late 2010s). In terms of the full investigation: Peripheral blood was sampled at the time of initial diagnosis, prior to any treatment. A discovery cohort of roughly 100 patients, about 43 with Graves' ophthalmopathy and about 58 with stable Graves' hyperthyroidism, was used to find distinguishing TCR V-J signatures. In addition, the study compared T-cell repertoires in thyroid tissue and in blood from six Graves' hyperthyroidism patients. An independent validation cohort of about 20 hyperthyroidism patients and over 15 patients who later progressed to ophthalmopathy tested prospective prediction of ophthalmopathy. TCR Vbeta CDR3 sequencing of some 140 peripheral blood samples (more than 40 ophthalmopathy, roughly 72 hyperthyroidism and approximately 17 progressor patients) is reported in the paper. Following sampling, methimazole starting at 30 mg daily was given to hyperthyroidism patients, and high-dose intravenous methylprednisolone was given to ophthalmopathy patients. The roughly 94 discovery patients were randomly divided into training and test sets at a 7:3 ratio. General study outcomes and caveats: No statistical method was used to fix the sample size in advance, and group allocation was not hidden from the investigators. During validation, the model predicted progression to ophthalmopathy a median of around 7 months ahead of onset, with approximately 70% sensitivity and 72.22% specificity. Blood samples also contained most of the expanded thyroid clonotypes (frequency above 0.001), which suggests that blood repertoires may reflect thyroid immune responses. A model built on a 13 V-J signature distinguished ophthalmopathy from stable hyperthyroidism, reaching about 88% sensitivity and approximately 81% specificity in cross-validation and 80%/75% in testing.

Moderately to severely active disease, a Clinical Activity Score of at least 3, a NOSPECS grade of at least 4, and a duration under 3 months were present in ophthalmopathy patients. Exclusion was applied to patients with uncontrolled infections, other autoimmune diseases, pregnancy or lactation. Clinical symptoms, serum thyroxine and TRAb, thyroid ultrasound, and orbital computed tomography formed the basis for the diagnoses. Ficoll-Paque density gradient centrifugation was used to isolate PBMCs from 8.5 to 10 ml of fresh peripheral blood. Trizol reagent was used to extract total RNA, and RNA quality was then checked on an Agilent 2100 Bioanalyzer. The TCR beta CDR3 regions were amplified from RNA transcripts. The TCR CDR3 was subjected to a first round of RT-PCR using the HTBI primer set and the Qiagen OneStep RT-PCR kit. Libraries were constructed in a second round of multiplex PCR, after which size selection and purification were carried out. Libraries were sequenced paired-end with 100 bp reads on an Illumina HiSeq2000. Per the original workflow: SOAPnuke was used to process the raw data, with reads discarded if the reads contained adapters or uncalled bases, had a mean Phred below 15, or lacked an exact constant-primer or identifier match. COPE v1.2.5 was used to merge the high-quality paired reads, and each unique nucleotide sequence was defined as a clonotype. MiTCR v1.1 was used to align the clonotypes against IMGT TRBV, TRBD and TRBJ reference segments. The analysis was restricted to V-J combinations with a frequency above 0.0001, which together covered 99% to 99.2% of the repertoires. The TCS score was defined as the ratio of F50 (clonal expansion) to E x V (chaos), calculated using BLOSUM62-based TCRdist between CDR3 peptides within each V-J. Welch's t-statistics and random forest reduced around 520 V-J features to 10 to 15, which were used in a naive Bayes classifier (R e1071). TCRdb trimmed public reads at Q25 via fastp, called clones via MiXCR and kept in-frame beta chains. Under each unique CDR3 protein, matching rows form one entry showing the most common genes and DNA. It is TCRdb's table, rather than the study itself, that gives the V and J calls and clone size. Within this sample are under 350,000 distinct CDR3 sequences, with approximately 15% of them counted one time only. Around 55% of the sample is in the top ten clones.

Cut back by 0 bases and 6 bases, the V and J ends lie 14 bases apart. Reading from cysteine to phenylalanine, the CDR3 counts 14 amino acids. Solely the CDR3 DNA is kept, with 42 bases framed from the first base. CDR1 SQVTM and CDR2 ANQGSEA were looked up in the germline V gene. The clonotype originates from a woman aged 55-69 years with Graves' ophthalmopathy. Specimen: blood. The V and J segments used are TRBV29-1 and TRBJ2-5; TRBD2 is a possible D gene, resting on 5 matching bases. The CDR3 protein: CSVEDQTRGQTQYF. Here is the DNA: TGCAGCGTTGAAGATCAGACAAGAGGGCAGACCCAGTACTTC.